Detailed here is one T cell receptor (beta chain). V lost 0 bases and J 0 bases, leaving 22 bases between the germline ends. Germline CDR1 is SGHRS and CDR2 is YFSETQ. The CDR3 is 21 amino acids. This specimen belongs to a study of T cell changes during pregnancy in multiple sclerosis. Method: immunoSEQ multiplex PCR; TCRdb's copy keeps in-frame clones and lacks some. The repertoire consists of about 75,000 clones, with 89% occurring once and the leading ten covering about 0.9%. The clonotype was recovered from a female donor in good health, enrolled as a control in a pregnancy study. The rearrangement links TRBV5-1 to TRBJ2-6; tentatively, D is TRBD1 (6 bases). The input for sequencing was peripheral blood, taken in the first trimester of pregnancy. The CDR3 nucleotides read TGCGCCAGCAGCTTGGATTGGTTGTTAGGACAGCTCGACTCTGGGGCCAACGTCCTGACTTTC. This translates into CASSLDWLLGQLDSGANVLTF.